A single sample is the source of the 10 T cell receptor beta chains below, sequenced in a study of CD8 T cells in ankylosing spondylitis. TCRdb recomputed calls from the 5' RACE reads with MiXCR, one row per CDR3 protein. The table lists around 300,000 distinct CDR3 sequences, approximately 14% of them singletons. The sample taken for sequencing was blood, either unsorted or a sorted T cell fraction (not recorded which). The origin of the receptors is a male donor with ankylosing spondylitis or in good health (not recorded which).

The CDR3 sequence: CASSRGVLSDTQYF. The DNA for the CDR3 is TGTGCCAGTTCCAGGGGGGTCTTATCAGATACGCAGTATTTT. The chain links TRBV2 to TRBJ2-3; tentatively, D is TRBD1 (7 bases). The CDR3 is 14 residues long. Per germline, CDR1 SNHLY and CDR2 FYNNEI. V dropped 9 bases and J dropped 4 bases, with 17 bases sitting between them.

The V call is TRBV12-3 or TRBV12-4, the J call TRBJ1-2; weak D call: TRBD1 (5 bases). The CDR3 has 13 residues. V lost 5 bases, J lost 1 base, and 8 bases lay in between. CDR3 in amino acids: CASSMQGNYGYTF. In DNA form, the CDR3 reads TGTGCCAGCAGTATGCAGGGTAACTATGGCTACACCTTC.

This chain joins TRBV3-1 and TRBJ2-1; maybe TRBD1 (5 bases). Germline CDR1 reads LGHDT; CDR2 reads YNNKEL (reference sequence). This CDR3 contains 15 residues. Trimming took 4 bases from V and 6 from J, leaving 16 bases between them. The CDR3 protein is CASSPDRALGNEQFF. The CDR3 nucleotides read TGTGCCAGCAGCCCCGACAGAGCCTTGGGCAATGAGCAGTTCTTC.

The CDR3 here is CATQDTSGEQFF. The CDR3 DNA sequence: TGTGCCACCCAGGACACATCGGGTGAGCAGTTCTTC. The J gene is TRBJ2-1, the V gene TRBV10-3, with D maybe TRBD1 (5 bases). Trimming took off 10 bases at V and 9 bases at J, with 16 bases between the two ends. Germline V gene data show CDR1 as ENHRY and CDR2 as SYGVKD. This CDR3 is built from 12 residues.

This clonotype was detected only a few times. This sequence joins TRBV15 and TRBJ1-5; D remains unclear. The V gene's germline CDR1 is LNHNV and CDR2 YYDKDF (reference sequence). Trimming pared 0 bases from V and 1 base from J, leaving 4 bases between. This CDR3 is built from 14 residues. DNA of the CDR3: TGTGCCACCAGCAGAGACACAAGCAATCAGCCCCAGCATTTT. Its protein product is CATSRDTSNQPQHF.

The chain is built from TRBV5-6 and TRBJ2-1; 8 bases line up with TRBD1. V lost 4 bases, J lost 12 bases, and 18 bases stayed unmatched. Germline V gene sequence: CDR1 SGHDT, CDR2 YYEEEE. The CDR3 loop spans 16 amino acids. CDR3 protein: CASSPGGWRGLRGQFF. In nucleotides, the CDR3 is TGTGCCAGCAGCCCAGGGGGCTGGAGGGGCCTTCGTGGGCAGTTCTTC.

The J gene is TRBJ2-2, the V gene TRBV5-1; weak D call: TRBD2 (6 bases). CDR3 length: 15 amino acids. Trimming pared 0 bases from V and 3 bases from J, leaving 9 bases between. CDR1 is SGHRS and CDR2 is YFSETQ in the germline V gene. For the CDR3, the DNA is TGCGCCAGCAGCTTGGAAGGGAGGCACACCGGGGAGCTGTTTTTT. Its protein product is CASSLEGRHTGELFF.

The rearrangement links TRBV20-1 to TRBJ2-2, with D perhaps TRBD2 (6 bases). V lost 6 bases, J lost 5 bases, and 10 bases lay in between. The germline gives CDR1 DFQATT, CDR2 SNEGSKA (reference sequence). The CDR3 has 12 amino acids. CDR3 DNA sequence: TGCAGTGCAGGAGGGTTGACCGGGGAGCTGTTTTTT. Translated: CSAGGLTGELFF.

The CDR3: CASSLSSGDYEQYF. CDR3 coding DNA: TGTGCCAGCAGTTTGTCTAGCGGGGACTACGAGCAGTACTTC. The rearrangement links TRBV12-3 or TRBV12-4 to TRBJ2-7; TRBD2 aligns across 9 bases. The CDR3 runs 14 residues. V gave up 3 bases and J gave up 3 bases; unmatched junction bases: 3.

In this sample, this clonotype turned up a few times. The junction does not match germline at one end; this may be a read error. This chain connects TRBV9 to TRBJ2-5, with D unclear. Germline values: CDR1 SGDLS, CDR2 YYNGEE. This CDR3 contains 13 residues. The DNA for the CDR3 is TGTGCCGGCAGCAGAGGACCACAAGAGACCCAGTACTTC. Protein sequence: CAGSRGPQETQYF. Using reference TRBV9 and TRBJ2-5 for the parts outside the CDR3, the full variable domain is DSGVTQTPKHLITATGQRVTLRCSPRSGDLSVYWYQQSLDQGLQFLIQYYNGEERAKGNILERFSAQQFPDLHSELNLSSLELGDSALYFCAGSRGPQETQYFGPGTRLLVL.